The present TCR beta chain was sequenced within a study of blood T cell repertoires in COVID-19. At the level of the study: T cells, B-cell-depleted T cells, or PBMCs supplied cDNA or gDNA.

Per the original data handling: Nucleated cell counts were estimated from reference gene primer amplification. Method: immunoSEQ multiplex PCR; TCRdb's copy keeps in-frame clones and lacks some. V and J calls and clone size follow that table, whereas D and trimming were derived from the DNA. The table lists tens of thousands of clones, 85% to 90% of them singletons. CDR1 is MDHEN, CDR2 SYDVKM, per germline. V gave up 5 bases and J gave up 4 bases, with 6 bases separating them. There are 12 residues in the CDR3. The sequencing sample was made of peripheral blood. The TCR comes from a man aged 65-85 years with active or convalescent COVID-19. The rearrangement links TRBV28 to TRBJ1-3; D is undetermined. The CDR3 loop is CASSPLGNTIYF. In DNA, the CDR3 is TGTGCCAGCAGTCCCCTAGGAAACACCATATATTTT.